These T cell receptor beta chains were read from a single sample in a study of blood T cell repertoires in COVID-19. This table comes from immunoSEQ multiplex PCR, and its TCRdb copy is limited to in-frame clones, with some not included. Of roughly 99,000 clones listed, about 90% are singletons. Specimen: peripheral blood. These receptors were taken from a man aged 35-49 years with active or convalescent COVID-19. The CDR3 runs from the conserved cysteine through the conserved F or W. D genes are given only for firm matches. Some rows have no size entry. The others give once, few or many, or a class for an expanded clone.

clone_size: NA
v_call: TRBV30
j_call: TRBJ1-2
d_call: TRBD1
cdr3_aa: CASRQGYGYTF
cdr3_nt: TGTGCCTCCCGACAGGGGTATGGCTACACCTTC

clone_size: NA
v_call: TRBV7-6
j_call: TRBJ2-3
d_call: TRBD2
cdr3_aa: CASSPGGLDSDTQYF
cdr3_nt: TGTGCCAGCAGCCCCGGGGGACTAGATTCAGATACGCAGTATTTT

clone_size: NA
v_call: TRBV5-4
j_call: TRBJ2-1
d_call: NA
cdr3_aa: CASSFGGHGSYNEQFF
cdr3_nt: TGTGCCAGCAGCTTCGGCGGGCATGGCTCCTACAATGAGCAGTTCTTC

clone_size: NA
v_call: TRBV9
j_call: TRBJ2-2
d_call: TRBD1
cdr3_aa: CASSVGQGSTGELFF
cdr3_nt: TGTGCCAGCAGCGTCGGACAGGGGAGCACCGGGGAGCTGTTTTTT

clone_size: few
v_call: TRBV5-1
j_call: TRBJ1-2
d_call: NA
cdr3_aa: CASSPMGGSGYGYTF
cdr3_nt: TGCGCCAGCAGCCCGATGGGGGGGAGCGGCTATGGCTACACCTTC

clone_size: NA
v_call: TRBV11-2
j_call: TRBJ1-2
d_call: TRBD1
cdr3_aa: CASRKPGQVGSGYTF
cdr3_nt: TGTGCCAGCAGAAAACCGGGACAGGTTGGTTCTGGCTACACCTTC

clone_size: NA
v_call: TRBV6-2/TRBV6-3
j_call: TRBJ1-1
d_call: NA
cdr3_aa: CASSPGRFTEAFF
cdr3_nt: TGTGCCAGCAGTCCAGGGCGGTTCACTGAAGCTTTCTTT

clone_size: NA
v_call: TRBV12-5
j_call: TRBJ2-7
d_call: NA
cdr3_aa: CASGLNLGTVTYEQYF
cdr3_nt: TGTGCTAGTGGTTTGAACCTGGGGACTGTCACCTACGAGCAGTACTTC

clone_size: once
v_call: TRBV7-2
j_call: TRBJ2-3
d_call: NA
cdr3_aa: CASSLFAVSGTDTQYF
cdr3_nt: TGTGCCAGCAGCTTATTCGCGGTTAGCGGCACAGATACGCAGTATTTT

clone_size: NA
v_call: TRBV4-2
j_call: TRBJ1-1
d_call: TRBD1
cdr3_aa: CASSHATGGRGNTEAFF
cdr3_nt: TGTGCCAGCAGCCACGCAACAGGGGGCAGAGGGAACACTGAAGCTTTCTTT